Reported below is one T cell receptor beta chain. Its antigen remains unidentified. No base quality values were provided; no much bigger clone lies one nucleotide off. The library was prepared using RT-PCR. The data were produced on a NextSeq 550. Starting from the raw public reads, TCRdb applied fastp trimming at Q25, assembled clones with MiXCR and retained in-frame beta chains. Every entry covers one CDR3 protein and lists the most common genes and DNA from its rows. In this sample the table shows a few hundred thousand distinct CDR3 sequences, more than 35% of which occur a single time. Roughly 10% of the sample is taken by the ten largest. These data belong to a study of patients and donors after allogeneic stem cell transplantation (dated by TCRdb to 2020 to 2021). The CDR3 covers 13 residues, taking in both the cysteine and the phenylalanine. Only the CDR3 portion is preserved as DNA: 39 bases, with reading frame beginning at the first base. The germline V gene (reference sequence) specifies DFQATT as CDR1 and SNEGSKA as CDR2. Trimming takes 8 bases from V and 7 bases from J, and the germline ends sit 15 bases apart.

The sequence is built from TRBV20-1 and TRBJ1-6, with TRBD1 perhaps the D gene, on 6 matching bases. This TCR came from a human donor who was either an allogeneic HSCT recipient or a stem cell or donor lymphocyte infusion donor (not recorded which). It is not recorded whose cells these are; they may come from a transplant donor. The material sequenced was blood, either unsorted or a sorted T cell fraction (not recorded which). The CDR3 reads CSTTGQINSPLHF. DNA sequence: TGCAGTACAACAGGACAGATCAATTCACCCCTCCACTTT.